Only a few counts were recorded for the clone carrying this T cell receptor beta chain. The CDR3 consists of 11 residues. V dropped 6 bases and J dropped 9 bases, with 12 bases sitting between them. CDR1 and CDR2 from the germline V gene are SGHRS and YFSETQ. This entry belongs to a study of T cells in Graves' hyperthyroidism and ophthalmopathy. The TCR beta CDR3 regions underwent amplification using RNA transcripts as the source. HTBI primers were employed in a first-round RT-PCR of the TCR CDR3. Each CDR3 protein gets one entry after TCRdb re-called the multiplex PCR reads with MiXCR. There are hundreds of thousands of distinct CDR3 sequences in the sample; around 20% occur only once, and roughly 17% lies in the top ten. Exclusions: uncontrolled infection, other autoimmune disease, pregnancy, lactation.

V and J are TRBV5-1 and TRBJ2-5, with D hard to call. The sample taken for sequencing was blood. The clonotype comes from a woman aged 45 to 65 with Graves' hyperthyroidism that later progressed to Graves' ophthalmopathy. The CDR3 sequence is CASTSATAQYF. In nucleotides, the CDR3 is TGCGCCAGCACGTCTGCGACTGCCCAGTACTTC.